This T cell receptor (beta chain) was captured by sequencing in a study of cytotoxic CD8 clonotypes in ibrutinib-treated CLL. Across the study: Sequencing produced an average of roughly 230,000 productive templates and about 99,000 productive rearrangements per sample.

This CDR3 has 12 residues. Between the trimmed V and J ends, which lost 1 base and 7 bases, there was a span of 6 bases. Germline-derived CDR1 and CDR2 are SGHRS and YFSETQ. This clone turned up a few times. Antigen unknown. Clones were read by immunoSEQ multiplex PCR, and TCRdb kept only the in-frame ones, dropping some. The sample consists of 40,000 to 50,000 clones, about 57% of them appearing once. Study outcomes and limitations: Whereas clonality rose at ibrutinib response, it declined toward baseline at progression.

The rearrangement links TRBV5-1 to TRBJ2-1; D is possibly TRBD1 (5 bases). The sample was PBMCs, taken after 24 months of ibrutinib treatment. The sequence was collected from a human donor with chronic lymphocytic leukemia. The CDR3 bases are TGCGCCAGCAGCTTGCAGGGTAATGAGCAGTTCTTC. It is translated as CASSLQGNEQFF.